The 22 T cell receptor beta chains given below trace back to one sample, sequenced in a study. TCRdb processed the 5' RACE reads anew with MiXCR; each CDR3 protein has one entry. The sample yields about 180 distinct CDR3 sequences, approximately 94% seen once. Source material: naive CD4+ T cells sorted from blood. As for subset: naive CD4+ T cells, CD4+CD45RA+CD25-. The receptors here all came from a female donor with breast cancer.

Worth noting for this clonotype: A library prepared for alpha chains yielded this beta chain as an off-target read; its size is of little meaning. The rearrangement uses TRBV29-1 and TRBJ2-1; TRBD1 is a possible D gene (6 bases). Germline V gene data show CDR1 as SQVTM and CDR2 as ANQGSEA. The CDR3 extends over 10 amino acids. Trimming removed 7 bases from V and 13 bases from J, with 14 bases in between. CDR3 sequence (DNA): TGCAGCGCAGGGGATAGACTCCAGTTCTTC. Its protein is CSAGDRLQFF.

Concerning this clonotype: Since it is a stray read in a library aimed at alpha chains, this beta chain has a size that is not meaningful. V gene TRBV12-3 or TRBV12-4 combines with J gene TRBJ1-2; 7 positions agree with TRBD1. Trimming cost V 5 bases and J 4 bases; bases outside gene matches: 7. The CDR3 has 14 amino acids. CDR3 nucleotide sequence: TGTGCCAGCAGTCCCCGGACAGGAGCCTATGGCTACACCTTC. It encodes CASSPRTGAYGYTF.

On this clonotype itself: This beta chain appears as a stray read in a library generated for alpha chains; its size is not informative. The CDR3 region has the DNA TGTGCCAGCAGCCCACACAATCAGCCCCAGCATTTT. Protein product: CASSPHNQPQHF. The rearrangement uses TRBV7-2 and TRBJ1-5; D gene ambiguous. In germline, CDR1 is SGHTA, CDR2 FQGNSA. The CDR3 spans 12 residues. Trimming cost V 5 bases and J 3 bases, with 5 bases left between them.

About this clonotype: Found in a library prepared for alpha chains, this beta chain is an off-target read, and its abundance has little meaning. The CDR3 loop is CASSDRVYEQYF. The CDR3 nucleotides are TGTGCCAGCAGTGACAGGGTCTACGAGCAGTACTTC. The V call is TRBV6-1, the J call TRBJ2-7, with D possibly matching TRBD1 (5 bases). V shed 3 bases and J shed 3 bases, with 6 bases lying between them. Germline values: CDR1 MNHNS, CDR2 SASEGT. CDR3 length: 12 amino acids.

About this clonotype: This beta chain turned up in a library designed for alpha chains; as an off-target read, its abundance says little. This chain connects TRBV5-1 to TRBJ2-1; no firm D call. Germline V gene sequence: CDR1 SGHRS, CDR2 YFSETQ. CDR3 size: 17 residues. The V end was cut by 0 bases, the J end by 7 bases, with 20 bases between. CDR3 nucleotide sequence: TGCGCCAGCAGCTTGGCAGTGTGGCAAAGAGACTTTAATGAGCAGTTCTTC. It yields the protein CASSLAVWQRDFNEQFF. Full variable domain (missing parts from reference TRBV5-1 and TRBJ2-1): KAGVTQTPRYLIKTRGQQVTLSCSPISGHRSVSWYQQTPGQGLQFLFEYFSETQRNKGNFPGRFSGRQFSNSRSEMNVSTLELGDSALYLCASSLAVWQRDFNEQFFGPGTRLTVL.

In the case of this clonotype: The library was built for alpha chains, so this beta chain is an off-target read and its size means little. The V gene is TRBV25-1, the J gene TRBJ2-2; 8 bases align to TRBD1. V trimming: 1 base; J trimming: 3 bases; junction bases outside the gene matches: 4. The CDR3 covers 16 residues. The germline CDR1 and CDR2 sequences are MGHDK and SYGVNS. The CDR3 protein is CASSELAGGYTGELFF. CDR3 nucleotides: TGTGCCAGCAGTGAATTGGCAGGGGGCTACACCGGGGAGCTGTTTTTT.

Points on this clonotype: At one end the junction does not follow the germline gene, possibly because of a read error. Little can be read into the size of this beta chain, an off-target read in a library designed for alpha chains. The genes are TRBV12-3 or TRBV12-4 and TRBJ2-1; D is possibly TRBD2 (6 bases). This CDR3 has 12 amino acids. This CDR3 is CASSFLRGRLLF. The CDR3 nucleotides are TGTGCCAGCAGTTTTTTGCGGGGACGGTTACTCTTC.

About this clonotype: For a library built for alpha chains, this beta chain is a stray read; little rests on its size. The chain carries TRBV11-2 and TRBJ2-5; perhaps TRBD2 as D (5 bases). V was pared by 2 bases and J by 5 bases, with 18 bases between. The CDR3 extends over 16 amino acids. Germline V CDR1 and CDR2: SGHAT, FQNNGV. CDR3 sequence: CASSLQPGTQGETQYF. For the CDR3, the DNA is TGTGCCAGCAGCTTACAACCGGGAACCCAAGGGGAGACCCAGTACTTC.

To note about this clonotype: A library made for alpha chains picked up this beta chain off target, so its size means little. The V call is TRBV5-1, the J call TRBJ2-7, with 7 bases identical to TRBD1. CDR3 length: 14 residues. The V gene end was trimmed by 4 bases and the J gene end by 3 bases; junction bases not matched to a gene: 7. The germline CDR1 and CDR2 sequences are SGHRS and YFSETQ. DNA of the CDR3: TGCGCCAGCAGCATGGGGACAGCGAACTACGAGCAGTACTTC. This codes for CASSMGTANYEQYF.

To note about this clonotype: Because this beta chain is a stray read in a library intended to capture alpha chains, its abundance should not be given much weight. The chain links TRBV7-2 to TRBJ2-5; D unresolved. V dropped 5 bases and J dropped 1 base, with 14 bases sitting between them. This CDR3 is built from 15 residues. Germline CDR1 is SGHTA and CDR2 is FQGNSA. The CDR3 loop reads CASSPREYLQETQYF. In nucleotides, the CDR3 is TGTGCCAGCAGCCCTAGGGAATACCTCCAAGAGACCCAGTACTTC.

As for this clonotype: This beta chain is off target for a library built for alpha chains, so its abundance means little. The chain joins TRBV12-3 or TRBV12-4 to TRBJ1-2; 7 bases align to TRBD1. The length of the CDR3 is 15 residues. J was trimmed by 2 bases and V by 4 bases; bases with no gene match: 7. In DNA form, the CDR3 reads TGTGCCAGCAGTTCTCAGCCAGGGGGAAACTATGGCTACACCTTC. Its translation is CASSSQPGGNYGYTF.

Points on this clonotype: This beta chain is an unintended read in a library built for alpha chains; its size means little. The chain combines TRBV28 with TRBJ1-5, with D possibly being TRBD1 (6 bases). Deletions cut 4 bases from V and 2 bases from J, with 9 bases between. The CDR3 covers 14 residues. In germline, CDR1 is MDHEN, CDR2 SYDVKM. CDR3 DNA sequence: TGTGCCAGCAGTTCGGCAGGGGGCAATCAGCCCCAGCATTTT. The encoded protein is CASSSAGGNQPQHF.

Turning to this clonotype: Found in a library prepared for alpha chains, this beta chain is an off-target read, and its abundance has little meaning. V gene TRBV19 combines with J gene TRBJ1-5; D uncertain. V lost 3 bases to trimming and J lost 3 bases, with 12 bases between them. CDR3 length: 15 amino acids. Looked up from germline, CDR1 is LNHDA and CDR2 is SQIVND (reference sequence). This CDR3 is CASSIGRAFNQPQHF. The CDR3 region has the DNA TGTGCCAGTAGTATCGGGAGGGCCTTCAATCAGCCCCAGCATTTT.

About this clonotype itself: The library was built for alpha chains, so this beta chain is an off-target read and its size means little. The rearrangement joins TRBV12-3 or TRBV12-4 to TRBJ2-4, with TRBD1 matching 7 bases. The CDR3 contains 14 residues. Trimming took 3 bases from V and 1 from J; bases not matched to a gene: 0. The CDR3: CASSLTGAKNIQYF. The DNA of the CDR3 is TGTGCCAGCAGTTTGACAGGGGCCAAAAACATTCAGTACTTC.

To note about this clonotype: The size of this beta chain means little, since it is a stray read in a library made for alpha chains. The rearrangement uses TRBV20-1 and TRBJ2-1; D is possibly TRBD2 (6 bases). Germline CDR1 reads DFQATT; CDR2 reads SNEGSKA (reference sequence). With 6 bases removed from V and 4 bases from J, the gap between germline ends came to 16 bases. There are 14 residues in the CDR3. Here the CDR3 DNA reads TGCAGTGCCCCCATAGCGGATGCATACAATGAGCAGTTCTTC. Its translation is CSAPIADAYNEQFF.

Note on this clonotype: This beta chain is an unintended read in a library built for alpha chains; its size means little. V gene TRBV7-2 combines with J gene TRBJ2-7; the match to TRBD2 covers 11 bases. The CDR3 has 15 amino acids. Germline values: CDR1 SGHTA, CDR2 FQGNSA. V shed 5 bases and J 1 base; nucleotides not matched to a gene: 4. CDR3 in amino acids: CASSTSGRGSYEQYF. The CDR3 region has the DNA TGTGCCAGCAGCACTAGCGGGAGAGGATCCTACGAGCAGTACTTC.

This clonotype occurred a few times. This beta chain is an off-target read within a library intended for alpha chains, so its frequency means little. V is TRBV20-1 and J is TRBJ2-7; 8 bases are shared with TRBD1. Germline lookup yields CDR1 DFQATT and CDR2 SNEGSKA (reference sequence). Trimming at V came to 6 bases and at J to 3 bases, leaving 10 bases not matched to a gene. The CDR3 runs 14 residues. For the CDR3, the DNA is TGCAGTGCGGCTGGACAGGGAATTCTCTACGAGCAGTACTTC. It encodes CSAAGQGILYEQYF.

Note on this clonotype: The library was built for alpha chains, so this beta chain is an off-target read and its size means little. The CDR3 DNA reads TGTGCCAGTAGTCCGGGGAGGGGGCCCTACGAGCAGTACTTC. Amino acids: CASSPGRGPYEQYF. This rearrangement joins TRBV19 to TRBJ2-7; possibly TRBD1 or TRBD2 for D (7 bases each). The length of the CDR3 is 14 residues. CDR1 is LNHDA, CDR2 SQIVND, per germline (reference sequence). Trimming left V 5 bases short and J 2 bases short, with 13 bases between.

Remarks on this clonotype: As an off-target read in a library built for alpha chains, this beta chain has a frequency of little significance. V is TRBV20-1 and J is TRBJ1-1; no firm D call. The CDR3 contains 14 residues. The V gene's germline CDR1 is DFQATT and CDR2 SNEGSKA (reference sequence). V gave up 0 bases and J gave up 5 bases, with 13 bases separating them. DNA for the CDR3: TGCAGTGCTAGAGAGCCGGGATCGGGGACTGAAGCTTTCTTT. Its protein product is CSAREPGSGTEAFF.

To note about this clonotype: This beta chain came through as a stray read in a library set up for alpha chains, and its size says little. The chain recombines TRBV12-3 or TRBV12-4 with TRBJ1-2; tentative D call: TRBD1 (6 bases). The CDR3 totals 13 residues. V was clipped by 3 bases and J by 7 bases, with 12 bases between them. The CDR3 DNA reads as TGTGCCAGCAGTTTCCGGACAGAACTTGGCTACACCTTC. It yields the protein CASSFRTELGYTF.

A note on this clonotype: The size of this beta chain means little, since it is a stray read in a library made for alpha chains. The V gene is TRBV12-3 or TRBV12-4, the J gene TRBJ2-3; D gene uncertain. The CDR3 loop spans 12 amino acids. V was cut by 6 bases and J by 7 bases, with 11 bases left in between. The CDR3 nucleotides read TGTGCCAGCAGGAGTGGGCTGAATACGCAGTATTTT. It specifies CASRSGLNTQYF.

This clonotype was seen once. In a library made to pick up alpha chains, this beta chain is a stray read with a size that means little. The J gene is TRBJ1-2, the V gene TRBV12-3 or TRBV12-4; no clear D gene. The CDR3 totals 13 residues. V lost 0 bases and J lost 4, with 6 bases in between. CDR3 DNA sequence: TGTGCCAGCAGTTTAGCGAATTCCTATGGCTACACCTTC. Amino acids: CASSLANSYGYTF.